What follows is one T cell receptor beta chain and its context. This sample also contains other DNA sequences that code for the same CDR3. The germline CDR1 and CDR2 sequences are SGHTA and FQGNSA. This CDR3 is 14 amino acids long. The ends were cut back, 1 base at V and 0 bases at J, with 5 bases in the middle. Seattle enrolled patients during active infection and tracked them longitudinally. The data originate from a study of blood T cell repertoires in COVID-19. For the study at large: Material from acute and convalescent COVID-19 was sourced from the United States, Italy and Spain. T cells, B-cell-depleted T cells, or PBMCs supplied cDNA or gDNA.

The authors' processing: Using reference gene primer amplification, nucleated cell counts were estimated. Libraries were prepared by immunoSEQ multiplex PCR; TCRdb keeps only in-frame clonotypes and omits some of them. The V and J calls and clone size come from that table; D and trimming were worked out from the DNA. The table has 400,000 or so clones, approximately 90% seen once; the top ten hold 0.7% to 1%. The sample consisted of peripheral blood. This TCR derives from a man younger than 35 with COVID-19, enrolled during active disease. V is TRBV7-2 and J is TRBJ2-3; D gene uncertain. For the CDR3, the DNA is TGTGCCAGCAGCTTAGTGTCGAGCACAGATACGCAGTATTTT. Translating gives CASSLVSSTDTQYF.